This T cell receptor (beta chain) was sequenced for a study of Ad26.COV2.S vaccination and SARS-CoV-2 variants. Using immunoSEQ multiplex PCR, the repertoire was profiled, and TCRdb retains in-frame clones only, with some absent. The data contain roughly 380,000 clones, about 88% of them singletons. With 1 base removed from V and 1 base from J, the gap between germline ends came to 12 bases. CDR3 length equals 16 residues. Germline V CDR1 and CDR2: LNHNV, YYDKDF (reference sequence). Treatment specified: roughly 19 received Ad26.COV2.S at low or high dose, single or two shots; a few received placebo; per-sample allocation not given. Day 63 following the first vaccine or placebo injection was when the samples were taken. Donor was an adult aged 18-55 years in Boston. Comment on this clone: What it recognizes is unknown.

Study outcomes and limitations: Vaccine and placebo groups showed comparable non-spike TCR breadth. It is possible that the TCR breadth and depth analyses underestimated the total T cell responses. People given the vaccine had a wider spike-specific TCR breadth than placebo recipients did.

This clonotype originated in a person between 18 and 60 years old who received the Ad26.COV2.S COVID-19 vaccine or a placebo. The material sequenced was peripheral blood, taken in a trial of Ad26.COV2.S vaccine versus placebo. J is TRBJ2-3 and V is TRBV15, with D possibly TRBD1 on 6 matching bases. In DNA form, the CDR3 reads TGTGCCACCAGCAGAGCAGGGGTGGTGGGCACAGATACGCAGTATTTT. This gives the protein CATSRAGVVGTDTQYF.